This T cell receptor beta chain was identified in a study of CD8+ T cells in alopecia areata. Concerning this clone itself: Its antigen is undetermined.

Alopecia areata patients provided lesional scalp punch biopsies and peripheral blood, both collected for the study. Study-wide results and limits: With patients, TCR sharing proved less clear than in mice, a difference possibly related to HLA. Sequencing of scalp samples also includes resident alphabeta T cells from normal skin.

Once RNA had been extracted, it was reverse transcribed into cDNA to act as the sequencing template. Sequenced by immunoSEQ multiplex PCR; TCRdb stores in-frame clones only, minus some. Seen here are about 110,000 clones, 55% to 60% observed once, and the top ten hold roughly 25%. The germline V gene encodes CDR1 MNHEY and CDR2 SVGAGI. The CDR3 covers 15 residues. The ends were cut back, 0 bases at V and 0 bases at J, with 9 bases in the middle. The TCR sequence derives from a human donor with alopecia areata. The sequenced sample was NKG2D-low CD8+ T cells sorted from blood. The chain recombines TRBV6-5 with TRBJ2-7; D call uncertain. The CDR3 sequence is CASSYSLGNSYEQYF. The CDR3 DNA is TGTGCCAGCAGTTACTCGTTAGGGAACTCCTACGAGCAGTACTTC.